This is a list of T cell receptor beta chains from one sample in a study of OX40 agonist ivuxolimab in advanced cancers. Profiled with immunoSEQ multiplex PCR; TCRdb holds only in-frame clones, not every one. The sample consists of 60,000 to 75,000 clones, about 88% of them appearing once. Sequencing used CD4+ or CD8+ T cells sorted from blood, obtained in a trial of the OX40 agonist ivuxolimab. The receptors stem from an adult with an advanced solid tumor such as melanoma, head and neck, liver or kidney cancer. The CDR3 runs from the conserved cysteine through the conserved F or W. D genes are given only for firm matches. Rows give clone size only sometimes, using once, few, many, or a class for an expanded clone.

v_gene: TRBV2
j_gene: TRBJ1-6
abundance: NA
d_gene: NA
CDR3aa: CASSDWTADSSPLHF
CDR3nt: TGTGCCAGCAGTGATTGGACAGCCGATAGTTCACCCCTCCACTTT

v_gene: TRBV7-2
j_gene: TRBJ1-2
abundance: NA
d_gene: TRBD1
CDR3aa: CASSRSGQGVYGYTF
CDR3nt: TGTGCCAGCAGCCGTTCGGGACAGGGCGTCTATGGCTACACCTTC

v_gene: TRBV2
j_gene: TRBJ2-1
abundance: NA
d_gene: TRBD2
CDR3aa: CASSSTSGGFFYNEQFF
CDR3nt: TGTGCCAGCAGTTCGACTAGCGGGGGTTTTTTTTACAATGAGCAGTTCTTC

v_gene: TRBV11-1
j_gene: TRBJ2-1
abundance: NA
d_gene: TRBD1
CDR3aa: CASSPAPGQGNNEQFF
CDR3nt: TGTGCCAGCAGCCCGGCTCCGGGACAGGGGAACAATGAGCAGTTCTTC

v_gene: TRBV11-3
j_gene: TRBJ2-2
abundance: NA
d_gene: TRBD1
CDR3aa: CASSGDRFANTGELFF
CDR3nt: TGTGCCAGCAGCGGGGACAGGTTCGCGAACACCGGGGAGCTGTTTTTT

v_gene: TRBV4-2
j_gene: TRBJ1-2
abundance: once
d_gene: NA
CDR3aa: CASSQEGTPYGYTF
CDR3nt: TGTGCCAGCAGCCAAGAAGGGACACCCTATGGCTATACCTTC

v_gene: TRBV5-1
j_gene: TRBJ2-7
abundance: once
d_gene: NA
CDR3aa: CANKVGTVSSYEQYF
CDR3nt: TGCGCCAACAAGGTCGGAACAGTGAGCTCCTACGAGCAGTACTTC

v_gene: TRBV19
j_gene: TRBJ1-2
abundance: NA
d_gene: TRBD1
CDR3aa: CASSRRDRGYGGYTF
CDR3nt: TGTGCCAGTAGTAGGAGGGACAGGGGGTATGGTGGCTACACCTTC

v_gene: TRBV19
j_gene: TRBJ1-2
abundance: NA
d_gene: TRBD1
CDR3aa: CASTGTQGARGYTF
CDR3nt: TGTGCCAGTACCGGGACTCAGGGGGCGCGAGGCTACACCTTC

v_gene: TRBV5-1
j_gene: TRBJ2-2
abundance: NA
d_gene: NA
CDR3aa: CASSLFGRITGELFF
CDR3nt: TGCGCCAGCAGCTTATTTGGGAGAATCACCGGGGAGCTGTTTTTT

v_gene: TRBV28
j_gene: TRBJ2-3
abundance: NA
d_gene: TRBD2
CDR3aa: CASSLGGESTDTQYF
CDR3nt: TGTGCCAGCAGTTTGGGGGGGGAGAGCACAGATACGCAGTATTTT

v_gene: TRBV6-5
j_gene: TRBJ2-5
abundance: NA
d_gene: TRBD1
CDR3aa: CASSRDSQETQYF
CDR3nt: TGTGCCAGCAGCAGGGACAGCCAAGAGACCCAGTACTTC

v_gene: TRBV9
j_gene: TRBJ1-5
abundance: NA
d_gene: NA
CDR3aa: CASSAAGGNQPQHF
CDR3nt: TGTGCCAGCAGCGCAGCAGGGGGCAATCAGCCCCAGCATTTT

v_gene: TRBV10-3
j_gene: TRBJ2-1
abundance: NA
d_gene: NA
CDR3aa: CAISEGGRNEQFF
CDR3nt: TGTGCCATCAGTGAGGGGGGCAGGAATGAGCAGTTCTTC

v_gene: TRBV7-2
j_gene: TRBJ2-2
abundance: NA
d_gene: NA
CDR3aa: CASSQGTGELFF
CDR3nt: TGTGCCAGCAGCCAGGGGACCGGGGAGCTGTTTTTT

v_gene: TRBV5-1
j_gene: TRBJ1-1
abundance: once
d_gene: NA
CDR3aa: CASSLGPGGRGTEAFF
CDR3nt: TGCGCCAGCAGCTTGGGACCGGGAGGCCGTGGGACTGAAGCTTTCTTT

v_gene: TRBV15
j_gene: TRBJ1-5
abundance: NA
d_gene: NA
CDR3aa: CATSRAPDQPQHF
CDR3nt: TGTGCCACCAGCAGAGCCCCAGATCAGCCCCAGCATTTT

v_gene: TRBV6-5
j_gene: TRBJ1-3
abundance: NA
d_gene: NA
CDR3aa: CASSYSIGLGGNTIYF
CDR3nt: TGTGCCAGCAGTTACTCAATAGGGTTGGGCGGAAACACCATATATTTT

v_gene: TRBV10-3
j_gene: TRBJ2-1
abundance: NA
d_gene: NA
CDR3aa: CAISEWASSSYNEQFF
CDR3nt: TGTGCCATCAGTGAGTGGGCCAGCTCTTCCTACAATGAGCAGTTCTTC

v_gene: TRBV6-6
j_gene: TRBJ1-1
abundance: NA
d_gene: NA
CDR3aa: CASSRDWNTEAFF
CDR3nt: TGTGCCAGCAGTAGGGACTGGAACACTGAAGCTTTCTTT

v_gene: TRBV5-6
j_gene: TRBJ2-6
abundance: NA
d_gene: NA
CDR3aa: CASSLRAGANVLTF
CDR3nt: TGTGCCAGCAGCCTCAGGGCTGGGGCCAACGTCCTGACTTTC

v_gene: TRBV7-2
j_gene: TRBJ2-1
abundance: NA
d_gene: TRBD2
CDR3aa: CASSFSPGRAVAGSNEQFF
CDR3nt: TGTGCCAGCAGCTTTTCCCCCGGGAGGGCGGTTGCGGGAAGCAATGAGCAGTTCTTC

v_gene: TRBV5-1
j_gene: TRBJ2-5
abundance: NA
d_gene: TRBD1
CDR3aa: CASSFESGTVAETQYF
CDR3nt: TGCGCCAGCAGCTTTGAATCTGGGACAGTTGCAGAGACCCAGTACTTC

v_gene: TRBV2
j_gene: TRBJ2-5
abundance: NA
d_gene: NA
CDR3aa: CASSGGVPQETQYF
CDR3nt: TGTGCCAGCAGTGGGGGGGTCCCACAAGAGACCCAGTACTTC

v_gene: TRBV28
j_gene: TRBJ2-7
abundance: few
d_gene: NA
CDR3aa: CASRGYEQYF
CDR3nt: TGTGCCAGCAGAGGTTACGAGCAGTACTTC